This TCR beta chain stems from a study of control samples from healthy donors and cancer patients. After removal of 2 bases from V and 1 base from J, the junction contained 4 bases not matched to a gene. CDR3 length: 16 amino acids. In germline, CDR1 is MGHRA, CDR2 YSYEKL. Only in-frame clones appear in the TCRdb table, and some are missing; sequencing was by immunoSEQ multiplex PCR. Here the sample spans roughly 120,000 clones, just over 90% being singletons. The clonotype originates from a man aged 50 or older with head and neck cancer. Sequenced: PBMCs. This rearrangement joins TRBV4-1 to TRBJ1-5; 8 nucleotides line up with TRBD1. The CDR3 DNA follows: TGCGCCAGCAGCCAACTACAGGGGGTGAGCAATCAGCCCCAGCATTTT. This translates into CASSQLQGVSNQPQHF.